This T cell receptor (beta chain) was captured by sequencing in a study of T-cell reconstitution after alpha-beta-depleted transplantation in children. There are many counts of this clonotype. Its antigen is unknown. This CDR3 is built from 15 residues. V lost 4 bases, J lost 6 bases, and 16 bases lay in between. Looked up from germline, CDR1 is MNHEY and CDR2 is SVGAGI. Unique molecular identifiers were used in preparing the TCRbeta library. One entry per CDR3 protein, called by TCRdb with MiXCR from the PCR reads. The sample comprises about 580,000 distinct CDR3 sequences, about 23% of which are singletons, and roughly 14% rests with the top ten. Study-wide results and limits: Among T cells one year after transplant, newly produced cells accounted for most counts and diversity.

The input for sequencing was PBMCs, mostly from graft donor cells, taken 360 days after TCRalphabeta/CD19-depleted stem cell transplant. This TCR derives from a boy younger than two who had a stem cell transplant for acute myeloid leukemia, so the T cells may come from the graft donor. The chain has TRBV6-5 and TRBJ2-4; possible D gene TRBD1, 6 bases. Here the CDR3 DNA reads TGTGCCAGCAGTTCGAACAGGGCTGGCGTAAACATTCAGTACTTC. It is translated as CASSSNRAGVNIQYF.